A single sample gave rise to the 14 T cell receptor beta chains below, sequenced in a study of cytomegalovirus exposure and HLA in healthy donors. Use of 60 Vbeta and 13 Jbeta primers characterized the PCR. Sequencing was performed with immunoSEQ multiplex PCR; in TCRdb, only in-frame clones are kept and a portion is missing. The sample holds approximately 140,000 clones, around 84% seen once. The sequencing sample was made of PBMCs. These receptors originate from a man aged 45-60 years in good health and CMV-seronegative.

This chain joins TRBV30 and TRBJ2-7, with a tentative D call TRBD1 (6 bases). The CDR3 is made up of 12 amino acids. The V end lost 6 bases, the J end lost 1 base, and 10 bases lay between the germline ends. Germline values: CDR1 GTSNPN, CDR2 SVGIG (reference sequence). The DNA for the CDR3 is TGTGCCTGTCGGACAGCTTCCTACGAGCAGTACTTC. It translates to CACRTASYEQYF.

As regards this clone: One junction end does not reproduce the germline sequence, and a read error may be involved. Other DNA sequences of this sample code for an identical CDR3. The chain links TRBV5-1 to TRBJ1-4; possible D gene TRBD1, 5 bases. This CDR3 is built from 14 residues. CDR1 is SGHRS and CDR2 is YFSETQ in the germline V gene. The CDR3: CASSLRQPNEKLFF. The CDR3 DNA reads as TGCGCCAGCAGCTTACGACAGCCTAATGAAAAACTGTTTTTC.

The chain is built from TRBV14 and TRBJ1-6; 8 bases match TRBD1. Germline V lookup: CDR1 SGHDN, CDR2 FVKESK. The CDR3 totals 15 residues. The V and J ends lost 1 base and 11 bases, in that order; junction bases with no gene match: 7. The CDR3 region has the DNA TGTGCCAGCAGCCAAGGTTGGACAGGGTACCCACCCCTCCACTTT. Translating gives CASSQGWTGYPPLHF.

The chain carries TRBV28 and TRBJ2-2, with a tentative D call TRBD2 (5 bases). The CDR3 spans 14 residues. The V end lost 7 bases, the J end lost 6 bases, and 15 bases lay between the germline ends. Germline CDR1 reads MDHEN; CDR2 reads SYDVKM. The CDR3 protein is CASITGVQAGELFF. The DNA of the CDR3 is TGTGCCAGCATCACCGGGGTCCAGGCCGGGGAGCTGTTTTTT.

This clone was seen more than once but under ten times. V usage is TRBV2 and J usage is TRBJ2-2, with 12 nucleotides matching TRBD2. The germline V gene encodes CDR1 SNHLY and CDR2 FYNNEI. Trimming took 3 bases from V and 5 from J; bases not matched to a gene: 1. This CDR3 has 15 residues. The CDR3 is CASSDLAGGTGELFF. CDR3 nucleotides: TGTGCCAGCAGTGATCTAGCGGGGGGGACCGGGGAGCTGTTTTTT.

J is TRBJ1-6 and V is TRBV19; 9 bases fit TRBD1. The junction had 17 bases not matched to a gene; V was cut back by 4 bases and J by 10 bases. The germline CDR1 and CDR2 sequences are LNHDA and SQIVND (reference sequence). The CDR3 contains 18 residues. The CDR3 sequence is CASSTFYGQGKRGSPLHF. For the CDR3, the DNA is TGTGCCAGTAGTACCTTCTACGGACAGGGGAAGAGGGGATCACCCCTCCACTTT.

V usage is TRBV7-2 and J usage is TRBJ2-3, with 7 positions matching TRBD2. The CDR3 runs 16 residues. Unmatched junction bases numbered 8, after V lost 5 bases and J lost 0 bases. The germline V gene has CDR1 SGHTA and CDR2 FQGNSA. This CDR3 is CASSLPWGGSTDTQYF. The DNA of the CDR3 is TGTGCCAGCAGCCTCCCATGGGGGGGGAGCACAGATACGCAGTATTTT.

The V gene is TRBV6-1, the J gene TRBJ1-1; TRBD1 agrees at 7 bases. CDR1 and CDR2 from the germline V gene are MNHNS and SASEGT. The CDR3 extends over 13 amino acids. Trimming cost V 6 bases and J 5 bases; bases outside gene matches: 6. The CDR3 nucleotides read TGTGCCAGCAGAGAAACAGGGGTGACTGAAGCTTTCTTT. Encoded protein: CASRETGVTEAFF.

The J gene is TRBJ2-7, the V gene TRBV6-5; D is perhaps TRBD2 (5 bases). The CDR3 has 15 amino acids. Trimming took off 8 bases at V and 0 bases at J, with 17 bases between the two ends. Germline assignment: CDR1 MNHEY and CDR2 SVGAGI. The CDR3 loop reads CASSLNRGRSYEQYF. DNA for the CDR3: TGTGCCAGCTCCCTTAACCGCGGGCGCTCCTACGAGCAGTACTTC.

The J gene is TRBJ2-1, the V gene TRBV6-5, with TRBD1 matching over 8 bases. V shed 6 bases and J 2 bases; nucleotides not matched to a gene: 3. Germline-derived CDR1 and CDR2 are MNHEY and SVGAGI. The length of the CDR3 is 14 residues. The CDR3 DNA is TGTGCCAGCAGGGACAGGGCCCCCTACAATGAGCAGTTCTTC. Translation: CASRDRAPYNEQFF.

The V gene is TRBV19, the J gene TRBJ1-2, with a weak D call TRBD1 (6 bases). Trimming took off 4 bases at V and 0 bases at J, with 6 bases between the two ends. Germline V gene data show CDR1 as LNHDA and CDR2 as SQIVND (reference sequence). The length of the CDR3 is 13 residues. CDR3 in DNA: TGTGCCAGTAGTACAGGGGCTAACTATGGCTACACCTTC. Translation gives CASSTGANYGYTF.

The chain couples TRBV7-9 to TRBJ1-2; tentatively, D is TRBD1 (5 bases). This CDR3 contains 17 residues. The V and J ends lost 4 bases and 0 bases respectively, with 18 bases between them. CDR1 is SEHNR and CDR2 is FQNEAQ in the germline V gene (reference sequence). CDR3 DNA: TGTGCCAGCAGCTCCTACTCTAGGACACAAGCTAACTATGGCTACACCTTC. Translated, it gives CASSSYSRTQANYGYTF.

The chain links TRBV5-4 to TRBJ2-1; 7 bases map to TRBD1. The CDR3 has 15 residues. CDR1 SGHNT and CDR2 YYREEE come from the germline V gene (reference sequence). V gave up 2 bases and J gave up 5 bases; unmatched junction bases: 7. The CDR3 DNA sequence: TGTGCCAGCAGCTTCACCGGGACAGCGAACAATGAGCAGTTCTTC. Translated, it gives CASSFTGTANNEQFF.

With regard to this clone: Other DNA variants within this sample encode the same CDR3. The gene calls are TRBV5-6 and TRBJ1-5; D uncertain. The CDR3 has 13 amino acids. Germline V gives CDR1 SGHDT, CDR2 YYEEEE. The V end lost 0 bases, the J end lost 3 bases, and 4 bases lay between the germline ends. This CDR3 reads CASSLGLNQPQHF. The CDR3 nucleotides are TGTGCCAGCAGCTTGGGGCTCAATCAGCCCCAGCATTTT.